The sequence of this TCR beta chain was determined in a study of T cells in Graves' hyperthyroidism and ophthalmopathy. About the study: Peripheral blood samples were taken at initial diagnosis, prior to any treatment.

Reasons for excluding patients were uncontrolled infection, other autoimmune disease, pregnancy or lactation. This clonotype was seen a few times. Amplification yielded TCR beta CDR3 regions, with RNA transcripts as the source. HTBI primers were the set used in a first-round RT-PCR of the TCR CDR3. MiXCR, run by TCRdb on the multiplex PCR reads, gives a single entry per CDR3 protein. The data contain approximately 430,000 distinct CDR3 sequences, around 16% of them seen just once; the ten biggest clones take up approximately 7.5%. V was cut by 0 bases and J by 6 bases, with 17 bases left in between. The germline V gene encodes CDR1 SGHAT and CDR2 FQNNGV. The CDR3 totals 16 residues.

This sequence originates from a woman between 18 and 29 years old with Graves' hyperthyroidism. Sequenced: blood. V gene TRBV11-2 combines with J gene TRBJ2-5; D possibly corresponds to TRBD2 (6 bases). The CDR3 is CASSLDGGREEKTQYF. In nucleotides, the CDR3 is TGTGCCAGCAGCTTAGATGGCGGCAGGGAGGAGAAGACCCAGTACTTC.